The TCR beta chain described here comes from a study of response to subunit inactivated influenza vaccine. The J segment lost 2 bases and the V segment lost 6 bases, leaving 11 bases of the junction unmatched. Germline assignment: CDR1 MDHEN and CDR2 SYDVKM. The CDR3 is 18 amino acids. TCRdb processed the RT-PCR reads anew with MiXCR; each CDR3 protein has one entry. The profile shows just under 550,000 distinct CDR3 sequences, under 30% of them singletons. In this sample, this clonotype turned up a few times. The same data also went into a second study, on T cells expressing NK-cell markers. As that report states: The cDNA for TCR beta came from 5'RACE template switching with UMIs. Each TCR beta repertoire originated in sorted T cells that were CD3+CD56+NKG2C+, CD3+CD56+NKG2C- or CD3+CD56-NKG2C+. Seven donors tested HCMV-seropositive and one tested seronegative among the eight sequenced.

The TCR comes from a man in his forties or fifties who received an inactivated influenza vaccine. This chain links TRBV28 with TRBJ1-5; 12 bases match TRBD1. Here the sequenced sample was CD4+ T cells sorted from PBMCs, taken 12 days after vaccination. CDR3 nucleotides: TGTGCCAGCAGACACCGGGACAGGGGGCGATGGGGCAATCAGCCCCAGCATTTT. It translates to CASRHRDRGRWGNQPQHF.